A selection of T cell receptor beta chains follows, all from one sample in a study of cytomegalovirus exposure and HLA in healthy donors. The method was immunoSEQ multiplex PCR; TCRdb's version includes in-frame clones alone and lacks a portion of them. The data contain around 100,000 clones, approximately 85% of them seen just once; the ten biggest clones take up around 3.6%. The specimen sequenced was PBMCs. The receptor set was obtained from a young man in good health and CMV-seronegative. The CDR3 runs from the conserved cysteine through the conserved F or W. D genes are given only for firm matches. A row's size may be missing; if present it is once, few, many or a size class.

cdr3_aa	cdr3_nt	clone_size	v_call	j_call	d_call
CASSLFPTLIRVTELAKNIQYF	TGCGCCAGCAGCTTATTTCCCACTCTTATTCGCGTGACAGAACTAGCCAAAAACATTCAGTACTTC	NA	TRBV5-1	TRBJ2-4	NA
CASTSLAKNIQYF	TGTGCCAGCACTAGCCTAGCCAAAAACATTCAGTACTTC	once	TRBV27	TRBJ2-4	NA
CASRRQGSGANVLTF	TGTGCCAGCAGGAGACAGGGGTCTGGGGCCAACGTCCTGACTTTC	NA	TRBV2	TRBJ2-6	TRBD1
CASSESVQYF	TGTGCCAGCAGTGAATCTGTCCAGTACTTC	NA	TRBV2	TRBJ2-5	NA
CASSENRAQPQHF	TGTGCCAGCTCAGAGAACAGGGCTCAGCCCCAGCATTTT	NA	TRBV18	TRBJ1-5	NA
CASGGYTSGSGHYEQYF	TGTGCTAGTGGTGGGTACACTAGCGGGAGTGGGCACTACGAGCAGTACTTC	NA	TRBV12-5	TRBJ2-7	TRBD2
CASSETGYYEKLFF	TGTGCCAGCAGTGAAACAGGTTACTATGAAAAACTGTTTTTT	NA	TRBV6-1	TRBJ1-4	NA
CASSLPTDRGPQPQHF	TGTGCCAGCAGTCTGCCTACGGACAGGGGGCCTCAGCCCCAGCATTTT	NA	TRBV25-1	TRBJ1-5	TRBD1
CASSLIGRESSYEQYF	TGCGCCAGCAGCTTGATCGGGAGGGAAAGCTCCTACGAGCAGTACTTC	NA	TRBV5-1	TRBJ2-7	TRBD2
CASSFVVEGGPHEQFF	TGTGCCAGCAGCTTCGTCGTTGAGGGAGGGCCCCATGAGCAGTTCTTC	NA	TRBV7-3	TRBJ2-1	TRBD2
CASSLGQSNQPQHF	TGCGCCAGCAGCTTGGGACAGTCCAATCAGCCCCAGCATTTT	NA	TRBV5-1	TRBJ1-5	NA
CASSPLAGEQETQYF	TGCGCCAGCAGCCCTTTAGCGGGGGAACAAGAGACCCAGTACTTC	NA	TRBV4-1	TRBJ2-5	TRBD2
CASSGYAGGHNEQFF	TGTGCCAGCAGCGGATACGCGGGAGGGCACAATGAGCAGTTCTTC	NA	TRBV9	TRBJ2-1	TRBD2
CASSLAQRSGKETQYF	TGCGCCAGCAGCTTGGCCCAGCGTAGCGGAAAAGAGACCCAGTACTTC	NA	TRBV5-1	TRBJ2-5	NA
CASSLGRGSRSPLHF	TGTGCCAGCAGCTTAGGAAGGGGGTCACGGTCACCCCTCCACTTT	once	TRBV7-2	TRBJ1-6	NA
CASTGRAGTNSYEQYF	TGTGCCAGCACCGGAAGAGCGGGAACGAACTCCTACGAGCAGTACTTC	NA	TRBV11-1	TRBJ2-7	TRBD2
CASSQEQGFSNEQFF	TGCGCCAGCAGCCAAGAACAGGGGTTCAGTAATGAGCAGTTCTTC	NA	TRBV4-3	TRBJ2-1	TRBD1
CASSQTGTGENYGYTF	TGCGCCAGCAGCCAGACCGGGACAGGGGAAAACTATGGCTACACCTTC	NA	TRBV4-1	TRBJ1-2	TRBD1
CSGRTGGSHTEAFF	TGCAGCGGACGGACGGGGGGAAGTCACACTGAAGCTTTCTTT	NA	TRBV29-1	TRBJ1-1	NA
CASRDSRDATDTQYF	TGTGCCAGCCGGGACTCCAGGGACGCCACAGATACGCAGTATTTT	NA	TRBV6-5	TRBJ2-3	NA
CASSKHHEQYF	TGTGCCAGCAGCAAACACCACGAGCAGTACTTC	NA	TRBV7-6	TRBJ2-7	NA
CASSVASSYNSPLHF	TGTGCCAGCAGCGTGGCAAGCTCCTATAATTCACCCCTCCACTTT	NA	TRBV11-2	TRBJ1-6	NA
CASSEDFPGLAPGELFF	TGTGCCAGCAGTGAAGACTTCCCGGGACTAGCTCCCGGGGAGCTGTTTTTT	NA	TRBV25-1	TRBJ2-2	TRBD2
CASREGNQPQHF	TGTGCCTCCCGCGAGGGCAATCAGCCCCAGCATTTT	NA	TRBV19	TRBJ1-5	NA
CASTSGSQETQYF	TGTGCCTCGACTAGCGGCAGTCAAGAGACCCAGTACTTC	NA	TRBV30	TRBJ2-5	TRBD2
CASSPGTGRNQPQHF	TGTGCCAGCAGCCCGGGGACAGGGCGCAATCAGCCCCAGCATTTT	NA	TRBV7-9	TRBJ1-5	TRBD1
CASSLGGAGELFF	TGTGCCAGCAGCTTGGGGGGGGCCGGGGAGCTGTTTTTT	NA	TRBV11-2	TRBJ2-2	TRBD2
CAGAGDYTDTQYF	TGTGCCGGAGCGGGGGATTACACAGATACGCAGTATTTT	NA	TRBV2	TRBJ2-3	TRBD2
CASSLRQGANTIYF	TGTGCCAGCAGTTTAAGGCAGGGGGCAAACACCATATATTTT	NA	TRBV28	TRBJ1-3	TRBD1
CAIRVGLAGLYNEQFF	TGTGCCATCAGAGTGGGACTAGCGGGACTGTACAATGAGCAGTTCTTC	NA	TRBV10-3	TRBJ2-1	TRBD2
CASSLGTASYEQYF	TGTGCCAGCAGCTTGGGGACAGCCTCCTACGAGCAGTACTTC	once	TRBV5-4	TRBJ2-7	NA
CASSEGPINGRVPLRILQTQYF	TGTGCCAGCAGTGAAGGTCCTATTAACGGGAGGGTTCCACTAAGAATCCTGCAGACCCAGTACTTC	NA	TRBV6-1	TRBJ2-5	TRBD2
CATSRALAGDEQYF	TGTGCCACCAGCAGAGCACTAGCGGGTGACGAGCAGTACTTC	NA	TRBV15	TRBJ2-7	TRBD2
CASSLGAGVGYEQYF	TGCGCCAGCAGCCTCGGGGCGGGAGTCGGGTACGAGCAGTACTTC	NA	TRBV4-3	TRBJ2-7	TRBD2
CATGTVNSYEQYF	TGTGCCACCGGGACAGTAAACTCCTACGAGCAGTACTTC	once	TRBV6-1	TRBJ2-7	TRBD1
CASRDRTDTGELFF	TGTGCCAGCAGAGACAGGACTGACACCGGGGAGCTGTTTTTT	few	TRBV6-4	TRBJ2-2	NA
CASSRTGNSYEQYF	TGTGCCAGCAGCAGGACAGGAAACTCCTACGAGCAGTACTTC	NA	TRBV27	TRBJ2-7	TRBD1
CASSLTTVNEKLFF	TGTGCCAGCAGCCTTACGACAGTGAATGAAAAACTGTTTTTT	NA	TRBV7-2	TRBJ1-4	NA
CASSHPGGTTSYEQYF	TGTGCCAGCAGCCACCCCGGGGGGACTACCTCCTACGAGCAGTACTTC	NA	TRBV16	TRBJ2-7	TRBD2
CPLRVGGTEAFF	TGTCCTCTCAGGGTCGGGGGCACTGAAGCTTTCTTT	NA	TRBV28	TRBJ1-1	NA
CASSLYGDEQFF	TGTGCCAGCAGCCTTTACGGGGATGAGCAGTTCTTC	NA	TRBV7-9	TRBJ2-1	NA
CASSDHPLYEQYF	TGTGCCAGCAGTGACCATCCACTCTACGAGCAGTACTTC	once	TRBV25-1	TRBJ2-7	NA
CASSLEGRFAGIDNEQFF	TGTGCCAGCAGCTTGGAGGGTCGATTCGCGGGGATAGACAATGAGCAGTTCTTC	NA	TRBV5-6	TRBJ2-1	NA
CASSFIISGGTNEKLFF	TGTGCCAGCAGTTTCATAATATCTGGAGGGACCAATGAAAAACTGTTTTTT	few	TRBV28	TRBJ1-4	NA
CASSQVDSGSLTYEQYF	TGTGCCAGCAGCCAGGTTGATTCGGGGTCCTTAACCTACGAGCAGTACTTC	NA	TRBV5-4	TRBJ2-7	NA
CASSLYSGELFF	TGTGCCAGCAGCTTATACTCCGGGGAGCTGTTTTTT	NA	TRBV7-6	TRBJ2-2	NA
CASSVGVGRHGYTF	TGTGCCAGCAGCGTCGGTGTGGGGAGACATGGCTACACCTTC	NA	TRBV9	TRBJ1-2	NA
CASSLVATSGYEQFF	TGCGCCAGCAGCTTGGTGGCGACTAGCGGCTATGAGCAGTTCTTC	NA	TRBV5-1	TRBJ2-1	TRBD2
CASSARAYEQYF	TGTGCCAGCAGCGCCCGGGCCTACGAGCAGTACTTC	NA	TRBV13	TRBJ2-7	NA
CASSNTGPNYGYTF	TGTGCCAGCAGTAACACAGGACCTAACTATGGCTACACCTTC	NA	TRBV27	TRBJ1-2	NA
CAWSSGGRGKLFF	TGTGCCTGGAGCTCCGGGGGGAGAGGGAAACTGTTTTTT	NA	TRBV30	TRBJ1-4	NA
CASSLLAGGNTQYF	TGTGCCAGCAGTCTTTTAGCGGGAGGGAATACGCAGTATTTT	NA	TRBV28	TRBJ2-3	TRBD2
CATSSAQGQPRYF	TGTGCCACCAGCAGCGCCCAGGGACAGCCAAGGTACTTC	NA	TRBV15	TRBJ2-7	TRBD1